The present entry profiles one T cell receptor beta chain with its context. What antigen it recognizes has not been identified. No per-base quality is available; no much larger clone lies one base away. This entry comes from a study of blood T cell repertoires in COVID-19 (dated by TCRdb to 2018 to 2020). For the wider study: Collaborator samples came from the United States, Italy and Spain and covered acute and convalescent phases of COVID-19. The prospective study material was composed of cDNA or gDNA derived from T cells, B-cell-depleted T cells, or PBMCs. Subjects who had been exposed to COVID-19, were actively infected with it, or had recovered from it provided the deeply sampled blood TCRbeta repertoires that made up the dataset. A freely available public database, intended as a resource for researchers studying the immune response to SARS-CoV-2, is where the repertoires were released. The samples were drawn from the first 160 participants of the ongoing ImmuneRACE study and from 950 to 1,500 subjects provided by 6 global collaborators. A de-identified subject ID, COVID-19 status, age in years and sex were almost always included in the sample metadata. HLA class I and class II types, where available, came from metadata supplied by the sample provider rather than from assay-based typing. Broad study findings and their caveats: How much clinical and demographic metadata was included differed by source and by participant, and the metadata was provided uncurated.

TCRbeta CDR3 regions were amplified from genomic DNA by means of the immunoSEQ Assay, a bias-controlled multiplex PCR. In the source study's methods: Nucleated cell counts per sample were estimated from amplification of reference gene primers within the assay. To quantify the absolute abundance of each unique TCRbeta CDR3 rearrangement, sequence reads were collapsed and filtered. For each sample, productive Simpson clonality was calculated by taking the square root of Simpson's diversity index across productive rearrangements. TCRdb carries this immuneACCESS record with in-frame sequences only. Its versions omit some clonotypes, under half of them owing to an unresolved V gene in the studies checked, with the rest unexplained. V and J calls plus clone size are reproduced from that table; the DNA served to infer D and trimming. This sample is represented by 250,000 to 300,000 clones; about nine tenths of them were singletons. Of the sample, more than 0.95% falls within the top ten clones.

Per the germline V gene (reference sequence), LNHDA is the CDR1 and SQIVND is the CDR2. The germline ends are 12 bases apart after V is trimmed by 5 bases and J by 4 bases. Including the terminal cysteine and phenylalanine, the CDR3 comprises 14 residues. Only the CDR3 DNA is retained, 42 bases long and in frame from the first base. Participants in the prospective study were enrolled through a virtual design, were aged about 18 to 90 years, and lived in roughly 25 United States geographic areas. In the prospective study, cohorts were assigned on the basis of participant-reported clinical history obtained from a screening survey and a study questionnaire. Recovered participants in ImmuneRACE Cohort 3 were defined as having two consecutive negative NP/OP PCR tests, clearance from a healthcare professional, or resolution of symptoms. Each participant in the prospective study had whole blood, serum and a nasopharyngeal or oropharyngeal swab collected by mobile phlebotomists. Participants in the prospective study had the option to provide additional blood draws and questionnaires over a roughly two-month period. Before DNA extraction, prospective study blood samples were shipped either frozen or at room temperature.

This receptor was obtained from a woman under 40 who had recovered from COVID-19. The chain employs TRBV19 and TRBJ2-1; the D gene is possibly TRBD1, with 6 bases matching. Material: PBMCs or T cells enriched from blood (not recorded which). The nucleotides are TGTGCCAGTAGTCACCGGGACACTTACAATGAGCAGTTCTTC. It codes for CASSHRDTYNEQFF.